These 22 T cell receptor beta chains originate from one sample sequenced in a study of OX40 agonist ivuxolimab in advanced cancers. The assay was immunoSEQ multiplex PCR, and TCRdb's table has in-frame clones only and misses some. Among around 83,000 clones listed, approximately 88% were seen once. Specimen: CD4+ or CD8+ T cells sorted from blood, collected in a trial of the OX40 agonist ivuxolimab. These receptor sequences come from an adult with an advanced solid tumor such as melanoma, head and neck, liver or kidney cancer.

The rearrangement joins TRBV7-2 to TRBJ2-1; 11 bases are shared with TRBD2. The length of the CDR3 is 16 residues. CDR1 is SGHTA, CDR2 FQGNSA, per germline. V was clipped by 5 bases and J by 6 bases; unmatched bases: 9. Here the CDR3 reads CASSPGGTSGLNEQFF. DNA for the CDR3: TGTGCCAGCAGCCCAGGGGGGACTAGCGGACTCAATGAGCAGTTCTTC.

The chain employs TRBV7-3 and TRBJ2-3, with 7 positions matching TRBD2. V lost 5 bases to trimming and J lost 9 bases; unmatched junction nucleotides: 8. Germline V CDR1 and CDR2: SGHTA, FQGTGA. CDR3 size: 13 residues. CDR3 region: CASSNTSGTTQYF. DNA for the CDR3: TGTGCCAGCAGCAACACCAGCGGGACGACGCAGTATTTT. Complete variable domain (other parts from reference TRBV7-3 and TRBJ2-3): GAGVSQTPSNKVTEKGKYVELRCDPISGHTALYWYRQSLGQGPEFLIYFQGTGAADDSGLPNDRFFAVRPEGSVSTLKIQRTERGDSAVYLCASSNTSGTTQYFGPGTRLTVL.

The genes are TRBV28 and TRBJ1-2; 8 nucleotides line up with TRBD1. Trimming removed 6 bases from V and 0 bases from J; junction bases left unmatched: 9. This CDR3 region has 16 residues. CDR1 is MDHEN and CDR2 is SYDVKM in the germline V gene. As DNA, the CDR3 is TGTGCCAGCAGCCTAGGGGGGACAGGTGCTAACTATGGCTACACCTTC. Translated: CASSLGGTGANYGYTF.

The rearrangement joins TRBV28 to TRBJ2-7; D might be TRBD2 (5 bases). The CDR3 runs 13 residues. CDR1 MDHEN and CDR2 SYDVKM come from the germline V gene. V lost 5 bases to trimming and J lost 6 bases, with 14 bases between them. This chain's CDR3 is CASSLLRESEQYF. The CDR3 DNA sequence: TGTGCCAGCAGTCTACTGAGGGAATCCGAGCAGTACTTC.

This chain links TRBV28 with TRBJ1-2; 8 positions match TRBD1. There are 13 residues in the CDR3. In germline, CDR1 is MDHEN, CDR2 SYDVKM. The ends lost 6 bases at V and 6 bases at J; junction bases unmatched: 6. The CDR3 sequence is CASSSGQGDGYTF. As DNA, the CDR3 is TGTGCCAGCAGCAGCGGACAGGGAGATGGCTACACCTTC.

The genes are TRBV10-2 and TRBJ2-7; D remains ambiguous. V was cut by 6 bases and J by 2 bases, with 8 bases left in between. This CDR3 has 12 residues. Germline V gene sequence: CDR1 WSHSY, CDR2 SAAADI. This CDR3 is CASRKGPYEQYF. DNA for the CDR3: TGCGCCAGCAGAAAGGGCCCCTACGAGCAGTACTTC.

This clone was seen only a few times. This CDR3 reads CASSLSGTLGIGYTF. CDR3 in DNA: TGTGCCAGCAGCCTATCTGGGACCCTAGGTATTGGCTACACCTTC. The V gene is TRBV7-3, the J gene TRBJ1-2; perhaps TRBD1 as D (5 bases). V was pared by 5 bases and J by 7 bases, with 20 bases between. This CDR3 has 15 amino acids. Germline CDR1 reads SGHTA; CDR2 reads FQGTGA.

The chain uses TRBV19 and TRBJ2-2; a weak D match, TRBD2 (6 bases). Germline assignment: CDR1 LNHDA and CDR2 SQIVND (reference sequence). This CDR3 comprises 17 residues. V was pared by 3 bases and J by 9 bases, with 23 bases between. The DNA of the CDR3 is TGTGCCAGTAGTATGGGACGCAGAGCGGAGGGTCAAAGGGAGCTGTTTTTT. Amino acids: CASSMGRRAEGQRELFF.

The rearrangement joins TRBV11-2 to TRBJ2-1; a weak D match, TRBD2 (6 bases). CDR1 is SGHAT and CDR2 is FQNNGV in the germline V gene. Trimming took off 8 bases at V and 0 bases at J, with 11 bases between the two ends. The CDR3 has 14 residues. The CDR3, as DNA: TGTGCCAGCGGCCTTAGCGGCTCCTACAATGAGCAGTTCTTC. Amino acids: CASGLSGSYNEQFF.

The chain combines TRBV19 with TRBJ1-5, with TRBD1 as a possible D gene (5 bases). Germline values: CDR1 LNHDA, CDR2 SQIVND (reference sequence). The CDR3 sequence is 14 residues long. Between the trimmed V and J ends, which lost 5 bases and 6 bases, there was a span of 14 bases. CDR3: CASSPPGGGQPQHF. CDR3 bases: TGTGCCAGTAGTCCCCCGGGGGGAGGTCAGCCCCAGCATTTT.

The chain carries TRBV29-1 and TRBJ1-1, with 7 bases aligning to TRBD1. The germline CDR1 and CDR2 sequences are SQVTM and ANQGSEA. V shed 5 bases and J 5 bases; nucleotides not matched to a gene: 8. The CDR3 is 13 residues long. The CDR3 DNA follows: TGCAGCGTTTGGACAGGTGGTGGTACTGAAGCTTTCTTT. This codes for CSVWTGGGTEAFF.

The chain links TRBV18 to TRBJ2-2, with D possibly TRBD2 on 6 matching bases. Germline-derived CDR1 and CDR2 are KGHSH and LQKENI. CDR3 length: 15 amino acids. V was shortened by 3 bases and J by 1 base, with 9 bases between the two germline ends. CDR3 coding DNA: TGTGCCAGCTCACCGCGACTAGTGAACACCGGGGAGCTGTTTTTT. Its translation: CASSPRLVNTGELFF.

The chain carries TRBV30 and TRBJ1-1, with D possibly being TRBD1 (5 bases). Germline lookup yields CDR1 GTSNPN and CDR2 SVGIG (reference sequence). This CDR3 has 13 amino acids. V gave up 0 bases and J gave up 5 bases, with 10 bases separating them. The CDR3 spells CAWSVMGETEAFF. In nucleotides, the CDR3 is TGTGCCTGGAGTGTAATGGGGGAAACTGAAGCTTTCTTT.

This chain connects TRBV18 to TRBJ2-2, with TRBD1 identical over 11 bases. There are 17 residues in the CDR3. V shed 4 bases, J shed 6 bases, and the junction held 10 bases outside the gene matches. Per the germline V gene, CDR1 is KGHSH and CDR2 is LQKENI. The CDR3 DNA reads as TGTGCCAGCTCACGAAACGCGGGACAGGGGGTCGCCGGGGAGCTGTTTTTT. This gives the protein CASSRNAGQGVAGELFF.

The J gene is TRBJ2-3, the V gene TRBV7-9; no firm D call. Germline V gene lookup returns CDR1 SEHNR and CDR2 FQNEAQ (reference sequence). The CDR3 is 14 amino acids. Deletions cut 5 bases from V and 2 bases from J, with 11 bases between. CDR3 sequence (DNA): TGTGCCAGCAGCCAACGGGCAGACACAGATACGCAGTATTTT. Its translation: CASSQRADTDTQYF.

The rearrangement joins TRBV9 to TRBJ1-2; 8 bases align to TRBD1. The CDR3 is 13 residues long. J gave up 5 bases and V 3 bases, and 3 bases lay outside the gene matches. Germline values: CDR1 SGDLS, CDR2 YYNGEE. The CDR3 coding sequence is TGTGCCAGCAGCGCGGGACAGGCTTATGGCTACACCTTC. Encoded protein: CASSAGQAYGYTF.

The chain combines TRBV6-4 with TRBJ2-3; a possible D gene is TRBD1 (6 bases). This CDR3 has 15 amino acids. Trimming shortened V by 3 bases and J by 5 bases, and 15 bases separated the two germline ends. In germline, CDR1 is MRHNA, CDR2 SNTAGT. The CDR3 is CASSEQGGVRDTQYF. Here the CDR3 DNA reads TGTGCCAGCAGTGAACAGGGTGGCGTCAGAGATACGCAGTATTTT.

The chain couples TRBV6-5 to TRBJ1-1; a weak D match, TRBD1 (6 bases). Germline V gene lookup returns CDR1 MNHEY and CDR2 SVGAGI. This CDR3 region has 14 residues. Deletions cut 5 bases from V and 4 bases from J, with 14 bases between. CDR3 nucleotide sequence: TGTGCCAGCAGTACCCATAGGGGGAGCACTGAAGCTTTCTTT. Protein sequence: CASSTHRGSTEAFF.

This chain joins TRBV6-6 and TRBJ2-5; D might be TRBD1 (6 bases). The length of the CDR3 is 16 residues. V was shortened by 6 bases and J by 1 base, with 18 bases between the two germline ends. Germline CDR1 reads MNHNY; CDR2 reads SVGAGI (reference sequence). The CDR3: CASSPPGQNIQETQYF. The CDR3 coding sequence is TGTGCCAGCAGCCCCCCCGGACAGAACATCCAAGAGACCCAGTACTTC.

The V and J genes are TRBV28 and TRBJ2-7, with 7 bases fitting TRBD2. J lost 5 bases, V lost 4 bases, and 23 bases had no gene match. The germline CDR1 and CDR2 sequences are MDHEN and SYDVKM. This CDR3 has 19 amino acids. In DNA form, the CDR3 reads TGTGCCAGCAGTTCCCTCTTCACCTTAACGGACGGGAGGCAGAACGAGCAGTACTTC. It codes for CASSSLFTLTDGRQNEQYF.

The chain employs TRBV5-4 and TRBJ2-2, with D tentatively TRBD2 (5 bases). Germline V gives CDR1 SGHNT, CDR2 YYREEE (reference sequence). Trimming took off 4 bases at V and 3 bases at J, with 13 bases between the two ends. The CDR3 totals 15 residues. CDR3 DNA: TGTGCCAGCAGCAATACTATGAGGGACACCGGGGAGCTGTTTTTT. Translation: CASSNTMRDTGELFF. Using reference TRBV5-4 and TRBJ2-2 for the parts outside the CDR3, the full variable domain is ETGVTQSPTHLIKTRGQQVTLRCSSQSGHNTVSWYQQALGQGPQFIFQYYREEENGRGNFPPRFSGLQFPNYSSELNVNALELDDSALYLCASSNTMRDTGELFFGEGSRLTVL.

The chain links TRBV9 to TRBJ2-3; 10 bases are a match to TRBD2. The CDR3 runs 13 residues. The ends lost 3 bases at V and 5 bases at J; junction bases unmatched: 0. In germline, CDR1 is SGDLS, CDR2 YYNGEE. CDR3 sequence reads: CASSGTSGDTQYF. CDR3 coding DNA: TGTGCCAGCAGCGGGACTAGCGGAGATACGCAGTATTTT.